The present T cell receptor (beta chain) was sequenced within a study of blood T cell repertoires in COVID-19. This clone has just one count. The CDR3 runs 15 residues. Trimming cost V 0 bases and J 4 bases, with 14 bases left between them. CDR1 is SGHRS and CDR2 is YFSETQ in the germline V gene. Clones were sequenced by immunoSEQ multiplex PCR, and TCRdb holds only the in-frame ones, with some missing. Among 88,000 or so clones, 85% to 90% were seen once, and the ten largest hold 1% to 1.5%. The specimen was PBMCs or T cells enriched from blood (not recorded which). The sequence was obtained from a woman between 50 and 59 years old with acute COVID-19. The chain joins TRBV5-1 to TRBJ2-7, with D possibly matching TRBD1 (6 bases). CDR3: CASSLGYRESYEQYF. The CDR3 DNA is TGCGCCAGCAGCTTGGGTTACAGGGAATCATACGAGCAGTACTTC.